This T cell receptor beta chain was profiled in a study of graft-versus-host responses after intestinal transplantation (dated by TCRdb to the early 2020s). Background for the entire study: Recipients received multivisceral, liver-intestinal, or isolated intestinal transplants. The cohort enrolled some 23 intestinal transplant recipients including one retransplant, and a few patients lacking pretransplant specimens were excluded. Donor T cell macrochimerism was defined as a peak of at least 4% donor T cells among recipient peripheral blood mononuclear cells. To identify alloreactive clones, pre-transplant mixed lymphocyte reaction products were sequenced and compared with unstimulated pre-transplant donor and recipient T cells. Bulk TCR-beta CDR3 sequencing was used to track graft-versus-host and host-versus-graft alloreactive T cell clones in the graft, circulation and bone marrow after intestinal transplantation. Every recipient was given anti-thymocyte globulin induction, then maintenance tacrolimus and steroids for about three years. Rather than being sequenced by the commercial service, samples from a few later patients were sequenced in-house on an Illumina MiSeq and processed with MiXCR.

The CDR3 spans 15 residues, from the cysteine through the phenylalanine. Only the CDR3 region is kept as DNA, spanning 45 bases read in frame from base 1. CDR1 is given as MNHNS and CDR2 as SASEGT, both from the germline V gene. V lost 6 bases and J lost 0 bases; the stretch between them is 12 bases long. Blood samples were collected up to 4 times in the first month after transplant and then at least monthly when available. To prepare the library, the immunoSEQ multiplex PCR assay was applied. High-throughput TCR-beta CDR3 sequencing of genomic DNA from most patients was performed by Adaptive Biotechnologies. As for the authors' bioinformatics: Adaptive's ImmunoSEQ software was the source of the TCR sequencing data for 18 patients, while three other patients were processed with MiXCR and VDJtools. CDR3 nucleotide sequences shared between donor and recipient were removed because their origin could not be assigned. To be classed as alloreactive, a clone needed at least 2-fold expansion over unstimulated cells and a minimum CFSE-low frequency of 0.002% (template counts) or 0.001% (read counts). A clone was considered mappable if detected in the sequenced pre-transplant spleen, lymph node, or MLR CFSE-low populations of the donor or recipient. Cumulative frequency of alloreactive clones was calculated as a percentage of all sequences weighted by copy number. TCRdb obtained this table from immuneACCESS and retained in-frame rearrangements with V and J assigned. These tables miss some clones; where compared with another copy, unresolved V genes account for less than half of the shortfall, and the remainder is unexplained. V, J and clone size were drawn from that table, and D and trimming were deduced from the DNA. The sample table holds about 23,000 clones, of which roughly 90% were seen once. Of the sample, roughly 2% is held by the ten largest clones.

In the case of this clone: Its antigen has not been determined. Per-base quality was not reported, and no clone a single base away is much larger than it.

The paper's findings and limits, for the study overall: Conclusions were limited by the relatively low number and heterogeneity of intestinal transplant patients. GvH clones were detected in recipient bone marrow, and some of these GvH clones were observed earlier in ileal mucosa or blood, consistent with an intestinal mucosal origin. Patients with donor T cell macrochimerism had high GvH to HvG T cell clonal ratios in their allografts. Early after transplant, peak levels of circulating GvH clones were found to be associated with declines in HvG clones.

The rearrangement joined TRBV6-1 to TRBJ1-5; the best D guess is TRBD1, with 5 bases matching. This clonotype was obtained from a human patient who received an intestinal transplant, so some T cells may come from the graft donor. The sequences come from PBMCs, collected approximately 38 days after intestinal transplant. The CDR3 amino acid sequence is: CASRGEAYSNQPQHF. The nucleotide sequence is given as TGTGCCAGCAGGGGGGAGGCCTATAGCAATCAGCCCCAGCATTTT.